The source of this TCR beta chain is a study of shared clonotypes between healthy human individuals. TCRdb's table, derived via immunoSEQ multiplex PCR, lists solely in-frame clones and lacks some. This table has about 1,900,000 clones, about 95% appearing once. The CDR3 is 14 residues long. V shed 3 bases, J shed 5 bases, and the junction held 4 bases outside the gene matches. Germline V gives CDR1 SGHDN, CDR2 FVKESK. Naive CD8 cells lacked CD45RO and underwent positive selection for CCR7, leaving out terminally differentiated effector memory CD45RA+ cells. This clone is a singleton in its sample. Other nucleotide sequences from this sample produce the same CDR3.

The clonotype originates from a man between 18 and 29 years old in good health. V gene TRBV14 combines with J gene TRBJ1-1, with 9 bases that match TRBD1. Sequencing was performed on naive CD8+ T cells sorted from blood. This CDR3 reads CASSQTGTGTEAFF. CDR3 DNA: TGTGCCAGCAGCCAGACCGGGACAGGGACTGAAGCTTTCTTT.